What follows is one TCR beta chain and its context. The antigen remains undetermined. This sample is drawn from a study of CXCR3-negative and CXCR3-positive naive CD8 T cells. The CDR3 length is 12 residues. The germline V gene has CDR1 LNHNV and CDR2 YYDKDF (reference sequence). UMI-labeled 5' RACE yielded the TRB cDNA libraries. TCRdb reprocessed the 5' RACE reads, keeping one entry per CDR3 protein, no DNA. The sample totals tens of thousands of distinct CDR3 sequences. Study-wide results and caveats: Against CXCR3-negative naive cells, CXCR3-positive naive cells showed more hydrophobic TRB CDR3s.

The sequence was obtained from a human donor in good health. Some clones in this sample may be carry-over from other donors' samples. This chain uses TRBV15 with TRBJ1-5; TCRdb's assignment of TRBD1 cannot be checked, as there is no DNA. The sequencing input was naive CXCR3- CD8+ T cells from blood. The subset is: CD45RO-CCR7+CD27+CD95- naive CD8+ T cells lacking CXCR3 (TNR3-). CDR3 amino acids: CATGGWNQPQHF.